The 29 T cell receptor beta chains below all came from one sample that was sequenced in a study of cytomegalovirus exposure and HLA in healthy donors. 60 Vbeta and 13 Jbeta primers were used in PCR. Data came from immunoSEQ multiplex PCR; TCRdb stores just in-frame clones and leaves some out. This sample has fewer than 200,000 clones; 81% occur once, and the top ten carry roughly 4.4%. Specimen: PBMCs. All receptors derive from a woman aged 18-29 years in good health and CMV-seropositive.

V is TRBV5-6 and J is TRBJ2-7, with unresolved D. Germline values: CDR1 SGHDT, CDR2 YYEEEE. Trimming took 4 bases from V and 2 from J, leaving 4 bases between them. The CDR3 runs 11 residues. The CDR3 loop reads CASSIAYEQYF. In nucleotides, the CDR3 is TGTGCCAGCAGCATAGCCTACGAGCAGTACTTC.

V usage is TRBV30 and J usage is TRBJ1-5; 10 bases are shared with TRBD1. Germline V gives CDR1 GTSNPN, CDR2 SVGIG (reference sequence). With 2 bases clipped from V and 4 bases from J, the junction kept 5 bases outside the gene matches. The CDR3 is 15 amino acids. The CDR3 spells CAWSMGQGINQPQHF. The DNA of the CDR3 is TGTGCCTGGAGTATGGGACAGGGGATTAATCAGCCCCAGCATTTT.

This chain uses TRBV6-6 with TRBJ2-4, with D unresolved. The germline V and J ends were trimmed by 2 bases and 5 bases, with 13 bases remaining between them. Germline V gene data show CDR1 as MNHNY and CDR2 as SVGAGI (reference sequence). The CDR3 is 15 amino acids. The CDR3 DNA reads as TGTGCCAGCAGTTACCAGCCCCCGAGCGAAAACATTCAGTACTTC. Protein product: CASSYQPPSENIQYF.

This CDR3 reads CASRRQSDRANSPLHF. CDR3 nucleotides: TGCGCCAGCAGACGACAAAGCGACAGGGCAAATTCACCCCTCCACTTT. The chain uses TRBV5-1 and TRBJ1-6, with TRBD1 matching 7 bases. The CDR3 loop spans 16 amino acids. Looked up from germline, CDR1 is SGHRS and CDR2 is YFSETQ. Trimming removed 5 bases from V and 7 bases from J; junction bases left unmatched: 12.

The CDR3: CASSRRGAGNQPQHF. CDR3 sequence (DNA): TGTGCCAGTAGCCGGAGAGGAGCCGGCAATCAGCCCCAGCATTTT. V gene TRBV19 combines with J gene TRBJ1-5; D is unresolved. This CDR3 is built from 15 residues. V was shortened by 6 bases and J by 2 bases, with 14 bases between the two germline ends. Germline CDR1 is LNHDA and CDR2 is SQIVND (reference sequence).

The chain is built from TRBV6-4 and TRBJ2-1, with TRBD2 matching over 10 bases. CDR1 MRHNA and CDR2 SNTAGT come from the germline V gene. CDR3 length: 15 residues. V shed 4 bases and J 0 bases; nucleotides not matched to a gene: 0. This chain's CDR3 is CASSASGGSYNEQFF. CDR3 sequence (DNA): TGTGCCAGCAGTGCTAGCGGGGGCTCCTACAATGAGCAGTTCTTC.

The genes are TRBV5-5 and TRBJ1-1; D call uncertain. Germline V gene sequence: CDR1 SGHKS, CDR2 YYEKEE (reference sequence). The CDR3 extends over 15 amino acids. The V end lost 4 bases, the J end lost 0 bases, and 13 bases lay between the germline ends. The CDR3: CASSLLRALNTEAFF. CDR3 nucleotides: TGTGCCAGCAGCCTCCTGAGAGCCCTGAACACTGAAGCTTTCTTT.

CDR3 sequence reads: CAGRGEHYNSPLHF. The CDR3 region has the DNA TGTGCCGGACGGGGGGAACACTATAATTCACCCCTCCACTTT. The rearrangement links TRBV6-1 to TRBJ1-6, with D perhaps TRBD1 (5 bases). This CDR3 is 14 amino acids long. Looked up from germline, CDR1 is MNHNS and CDR2 is SASEGT. Trimming took off 11 bases at V and 3 bases at J, with 14 bases between the two ends.

CDR3 loop: CASSHNEKLFF. The CDR3 coding sequence is TGTGCCAGCAGCCATAATGAAAAACTGTTTTTT. V and J are TRBV7-9 and TRBJ1-4; D unresolved. CDR1 is SEHNR, CDR2 FQNEAQ, per germline (reference sequence). This CDR3 region has 11 residues. Between the trimmed V and J ends, which lost 5 bases and 4 bases, there was a span of 2 bases.

V and J are TRBV6-5 and TRBJ1-1; a possible D gene is TRBD1 (5 bases). Germline lookup yields CDR1 MNHEY and CDR2 SVGAGI. The germline V and J ends were trimmed by 6 bases and 1 base, with 9 bases remaining between them. CDR3 length equals 13 residues. The CDR3 is CASRGGGNTEAFF. The CDR3 DNA follows: TGTGCCAGCAGGGGGGGAGGGAACACTGAAGCTTTCTTT.

This clone was picked up one time. The chain's CDR3 is CATSREIGFGDTQYF. Written as DNA, the CDR3 is TGTGCCACCAGCAGAGAGATCGGTTTTGGAGATACGCAGTATTTT. The chain joins TRBV15 to TRBJ2-3; D uncertain. The V end lost 0 bases, the J end lost 5 bases, and 12 bases lay between the germline ends. This CDR3 is built from 15 residues. Germline loops: CDR1 LNHNV, CDR2 YYDKDF (reference sequence).

CDR3 bases: TGTGCCAGCAGGAAGGGACTAGCGGGGGACAGTGAGCAGTTCTTC. Protein product: CASRKGLAGDSEQFF. The chain is built from TRBV5-4 and TRBJ2-1; 14 bases agree with TRBD2. This CDR3 spans 15 amino acids. Germline assignment: CDR1 SGHNT and CDR2 YYREEE (reference sequence). V lost 5 bases to trimming and J lost 9 bases; unmatched junction nucleotides: 7.

V is TRBV25-1 and J is TRBJ2-4; 7 bases are shared with TRBD2. CDR1 is MGHDK and CDR2 is SYGVNS in the germline V gene. The V and J ends lost 2 bases and 2 bases, in that order; junction bases with no gene match: 6. This CDR3 is 16 amino acids long. The CDR3, as DNA: TGTGCCAGCAGTGAAGGGAGGGCTGGAACCAAAAACATTCAGTACTTC. This gives the protein CASSEGRAGTKNIQYF.

This clone has more than one count but fewer than ten. This rearrangement joins TRBV4-1 to TRBJ1-4, with D tentatively TRBD1 (6 bases). This CDR3 has 18 amino acids. The germline V and J ends were trimmed by 0 bases and 2 bases, with 16 bases remaining between them. Germline V gene lookup returns CDR1 MGHRA and CDR2 YSYEKL. The CDR3 region is CASSQDLGGAGTNEKLFF. The CDR3 DNA follows: TGCGCCAGCAGCCAAGATCTGGGGGGGGCTGGGACTAATGAAAAACTGTTTTTT.

CDR3 amino acids: CASSRTGSYNEQFF. The CDR3 DNA reads as TGTGCCAGCAGCAGGACAGGTTCCTACAATGAGCAGTTCTTC. The chain links TRBV5-4 to TRBJ2-1, with 7 bases aligning to TRBD1. This CDR3 has 14 residues. Germline V gene sequence: CDR1 SGHNT, CDR2 YYREEE (reference sequence). Losses at the gene ends were 4 bases for V and 1 base for J; bases not matched to a gene: 2.

V and J are TRBV5-4 and TRBJ2-3; 8 positions match TRBD1. The V segment lost 4 bases and the J segment 5 bases; nucleotides outside the gene matches: 12. This CDR3 is built from 16 residues. In germline, CDR1 is SGHNT, CDR2 YYREEE (reference sequence). CDR3 region: CASSTRTGFPLDTQYF. The DNA for the CDR3 is TGTGCCAGCAGCACCAGGACAGGGTTCCCGCTAGATACGCAGTATTTT. Variable domain in full (rest from reference TRBV5-4 and TRBJ2-3): ETGVTQSPTHLIKTRGQQVTLRCSSQSGHNTVSWYQQALGQGPQFIFQYYREEENGRGNFPPRFSGLQFPNYSSELNVNALELDDSALYLCASSTRTGFPLDTQYFGPGTRLTVL.

This clone was picked up one time. The rearrangement uses TRBV6-6 and TRBJ1-6; D gene ambiguous. V lost 6 bases and J lost 5, with 14 bases in between. This CDR3 has 15 amino acids. Germline CDR1 is MNHNY and CDR2 is SVGAGI (reference sequence). The CDR3 DNA reads as TGTGCCAGCAGAGACGACGGAGGCGATAATTCACCCCTCCACTTT. Translated: CASRDDGGDNSPLHF.

The table lists this clone with a few counts. The chain combines TRBV2 with TRBJ2-7, with no clear D. The germline V and J ends were trimmed by 6 bases and 3 bases, with 6 bases remaining between them. Germline V lookup: CDR1 SNHLY, CDR2 FYNNEI. The CDR3 is made up of 11 amino acids. CDR3 region: CASRNNYEQYF. The CDR3 region has the DNA TGTGCCAGCAGGAACAACTACGAGCAGTACTTC.

The gene calls are TRBV7-9 and TRBJ1-1; maybe TRBD1 (5 bases). V gave up 6 bases and J gave up 1 base, with 18 bases separating them. The CDR3 spans 16 residues. The germline CDR1 and CDR2 sequences are SEHNR and FQNEAQ (reference sequence). CDR3 protein: CASRDKPPTENTEAFF. The DNA of the CDR3 is TGTGCCAGCAGAGACAAACCCCCGACAGAGAACACTGAAGCTTTCTTT.

V usage is TRBV14 and J usage is TRBJ2-7; 11 bases are a match to TRBD2. Germline loops: CDR1 SGHDN, CDR2 FVKESK. There are 17 residues in the CDR3. Germline trimming cut 3 bases from V and 4 bases from J; bases unmatched to any gene: 11. CDR3 bases: TGTGCCAGCAGCCAGAAGGGGACTAGCGGTCTGCAGTACGAGCAGTACTTC. Translation gives CASSQKGTSGLQYEQYF.

The chain employs TRBV4-1 and TRBJ2-7, with 11 bases matching TRBD1. CDR1 is MGHRA, CDR2 YSYEKL, per germline. The CDR3 loop spans 15 amino acids. Trimming cost V 3 bases and J 4 bases; bases outside gene matches: 5. CDR3 region: CASSHGGQGGYEQYF. As DNA, the CDR3 is TGCGCCAGCAGCCATGGGGGACAGGGGGGGTACGAGCAGTACTTC.

The J gene is TRBJ2-7, the V gene TRBV27; the match to TRBD1 covers 11 bases. With V trimmed by 3 bases and J by 7 bases, 5 bases remained unmatched. This CDR3 has 14 amino acids. Looked up from germline, CDR1 is MNHEY and CDR2 is SMNVEV (reference sequence). The CDR3 DNA reads as TGTGCCAGCAGTTTTGGACAGGGGGCGAGGGAGCAGTACTTC. This translates into CASSFGQGAREQYF.

This clone was detected only once. This chain links TRBV5-4 with TRBJ2-3, with D perhaps matching TRBD2 (6 bases). Between the trimmed V and J ends, which lost 2 bases and 5 bases, there was a span of 9 bases. The CDR3 is made up of 13 amino acids. The germline CDR1 and CDR2 sequences are SGHNT and YYREEE (reference sequence). For the CDR3, the DNA is TGTGCCAGCAGCTTTAGCGGCCAAGATACGCAGTATTTT. Encoded protein: CASSFSGQDTQYF.

The chain employs TRBV28 and TRBJ2-2; 8 nucleotides line up with TRBD2. Germline values: CDR1 MDHEN, CDR2 SYDVKM. Trimming cost V 2 bases and J 1 base; bases outside gene matches: 3. The CDR3 has 16 residues. The CDR3 reads CASSLNSGGNTGELFF. The CDR3 bases are TGTGCCAGCAGTTTAAACAGCGGGGGGAACACCGGGGAGCTGTTTTTT.

The rearrangement joins TRBV2 to TRBJ1-1; D is unclear. CDR1 SNHLY and CDR2 FYNNEI come from the germline V gene. V dropped 5 bases and J dropped 1 base, with 11 bases sitting between them. This CDR3 is 14 amino acids long. This chain's CDR3 is CASSRLSPNTEAFF. As DNA, the CDR3 is TGTGCCAGCAGTCGACTGTCTCCGAACACTGAAGCTTTCTTT.

The rearrangement uses TRBV7-8 and TRBJ1-5; D ambiguous. Germline V CDR1 and CDR2: SGHVS, FQNEAQ. The CDR3 extends over 12 amino acids. Trimming left V 5 bases short and J 3 bases short, with 5 bases between. CDR3 residues: CASSQNNQPQHF. CDR3 DNA: TGTGCCAGCAGCCAGAACAATCAGCCCCAGCATTTT.

The rearrangement links TRBV19 to TRBJ2-2; 8 nucleotides line up with TRBD2. Losses at the gene ends were 6 bases for V and 3 bases for J; bases not matched to a gene: 9. From germline, CDR1 is LNHDA and CDR2 SQIVND (reference sequence). The CDR3 runs 16 residues. DNA of the CDR3: TGTGCCAGTAGCGAGTTCGCGGGGGGTCACACCGGGGAGCTGTTTTTT. Its translation is CASSEFAGGHTGELFF. The whole variable domain, remainder taken from reference TRBV19 and TRBJ2-2, is DGGITQSPKYLFRKEGQNVTLSCEQNLNHDAMYWYRQDPGQGLRLIYYSQIVNDFQKGDIAEGYSVSREKKESFPLTVTSAQKNPTAFYLCASSEFAGGHTGELFFGEGSRLTVL.

This rearrangement joins TRBV5-1 to TRBJ1-4; D call uncertain. The V gene lost 7 bases and the J gene lost 5 bases, with 12 bases spanning the gap. Germline loops: CDR1 SGHRS, CDR2 YFSETQ. The CDR3 contains 13 residues. The CDR3 region has the DNA TGCGCCAGCCAGCTGGGCCCGAATGAAAAACTGTTTTTT. It yields the protein CASQLGPNEKLFF.

The chain has TRBV6-5 and TRBJ1-6; TRBD1 is a possible D gene (5 bases). Trimming shortened V by 5 bases and J by 8 bases, and 13 bases separated the two germline ends. The germline V gene encodes CDR1 MNHEY and CDR2 SVGAGI. The CDR3 runs to 14 residues. CDR3 amino acids: CASSAGVAHSPLHF. The CDR3, as DNA: TGTGCCAGCAGTGCGGGGGTAGCGCATTCACCCCTCCACTTT.